These T cell receptor beta chains were read from a single sample in a study of long-term antiretroviral therapy in people with HIV. The method was immunoSEQ multiplex PCR; TCRdb's version includes in-frame clones alone and lacks a portion of them. The table has around 29,000 clones, about 90% seen once. Specimen: unsorted PBMCs, collected 3.2 years before starting antiretroviral therapy. The source is a man aged 50-59 years with HIV. CDR3s include the opening cysteine and the closing phenylalanine or tryptophan. D genes are given only for firm matches. Not all rows give a size; the values are once, few, many and, for expanded clones, a class.

size: NA; D: NA; V: TRBV11-3; J: TRBJ1-1; CDR3: CASSFSNSMNTEAFF; DNA: TGTGCCAGCAGCTTTTCGAACAGCATGAACACTGAAGCTTTCTTT
size: NA; D: TRBD1; V: TRBV5-4; J: TRBJ1-2; CDR3: CASSSDREKGYGYTF; DNA: TGTGCCAGCAGTTCGGACAGGGAGAAAGGCTATGGCTACACCTTC
size: NA; D: NA; V: TRBV5-1; J: TRBJ1-1; CDR3: CASSSGTSNTEAFF; DNA: TGCGCCAGCAGCTCCGGGACATCGAACACTGAAGCTTTCTTT
size: NA; D: TRBD1; V: TRBV7-2; J: TRBJ2-7; CDR3: CASVYGQETYEQYF; DNA: TGTGCCAGCGTGTACGGACAGGAAACCTACGAGCAGTACTTC
size: NA; D: NA; V: TRBV5-1; J: TRBJ1-3; CDR3: CASSRVQGGGNTIYF; DNA: TGCGCCAGCAGCCGAGTACAGGGCGGTGGAAACACCATATATTTT
size: NA; D: NA; V: TRBV5-6; J: TRBJ1-4; CDR3: CASSLRGIEEKLFF; DNA: TGTGCCAGCAGCTTGCGGGGGATAGAGGAAAAACTGTTTTTT
size: NA; D: NA; V: TRBV5-4; J: TRBJ1-1; CDR3: CASSAGVTNPTEAFF; DNA: TGTGCCAGCAGCGCCGGGGTTACGAATCCCACTGAAGCTTTCTTT
size: NA; D: NA; V: TRBV11-2; J: TRBJ1-5; CDR3: CASSPNSNQPQHF; DNA: TGTGCCAGCAGCCCAAATAGCAATCAGCCCCAGCATTTT
size: NA; D: NA; V: TRBV11-2; J: TRBJ2-3; CDR3: CASRPGRKTDTQYF; DNA: TGTGCCAGCAGACCGGGCAGGAAGACAGATACGCAGTATTTT
size: once; D: NA; V: TRBV19; J: TRBJ2-3; CDR3: CASRGGTDTQYF; DNA: TGTGCCAGTAGAGGGGGGACAGATACGCAGTATTTT
size: NA; D: NA; V: TRBV5-6; J: TRBJ2-7; CDR3: CASSLRQYYEQYF; DNA: TGTGCCAGCAGCTTGAGGCAGTACTACGAGCAGTACTTC
size: once; D: NA; V: TRBV11-1; J: TRBJ1-1; CDR3: CASSTQNTEAFF; DNA: TGTGCCAGCAGCACGCAAAACACTGAAGCTTTCTTT
size: NA; D: TRBD1; V: TRBV5-4; J: TRBJ1-1; CDR3: CASSTGQGNTEAFF; DNA: TGTGCCAGCAGCACTGGACAGGGGAACACTGAAGCTTTCTTT
size: NA; D: NA; V: TRBV28; J: TRBJ2-1; CDR3: CASTFRRVSNEQFF; DNA: TGTGCCAGCACCTTTAGACGGGTATCCAATGAGCAGTTCTTC
size: once; D: TRBD2; V: TRBV4-2; J: TRBJ2-7; CDR3: CASSQDGSGRAYEQYF; DNA: TGTGCCAGCAGCCAAGATGGAAGCGGGAGGGCGTACGAGCAGTACTTC
size: few; D: NA; V: TRBV7-9; J: TRBJ2-7; CDR3: CASSLQLYEQYF; DNA: TGTGCCAGCAGCTTACAACTCTACGAGCAGTACTTC
size: NA; D: NA; V: TRBV6-1; J: TRBJ1-2; CDR3: CASSQRHYGYTF; DNA: TGTGCCAGCAGCCAACGCCACTATGGCTACACCTTC
size: NA; D: TRBD1; V: TRBV5-7; J: TRBJ1-3; CDR3: CASSWGQGHGNTIYF; DNA: TGTGCCAGCAGCTGGGGACAGGGTCATGGAAACACCATATATTTT
size: once; D: NA; V: TRBV27; J: TRBJ1-1; CDR3: CASSPRANTEAFF; DNA: TGTGCCAGCAGTCCCCGAGCGAACACTGAAGCTTTCTTT
size: NA; D: NA; V: TRBV2; J: TRBJ2-7; CDR3: CASSATGTASYEQYF; DNA: TGTGCCAGCAGCGCGACCGGGACGGCCTCCTACGAGCAGTACTTC
size: NA; D: TRBD2; V: TRBV6-1; J: TRBJ2-7; CDR3: CASSESRTRFSEQYF; DNA: TGTGCCAGCAGTGAATCCAGGACTAGGTTCTCCGAGCAGTACTTC
size: NA; D: NA; V: TRBV5-6; J: TRBJ1-3; CDR3: CASSSGPLENTIYF; DNA: TGTGCCAGCAGCTCCGGCCCGTTGGAAAACACCATATATTTT
size: NA; D: NA; V: TRBV19; J: TRBJ1-4; CDR3: CASSNPGLNEKLFF; DNA: TGTGCCAGTAGTAACCCAGGGCTTAATGAAAAACTGTTTTTT
size: once; D: TRBD2; V: TRBV2; J: TRBJ2-7; CDR3: CASSEAPGEGRYEQYF; DNA: TGTGCCAGCAGTGAGGCCCCCGGGGAGGGCCGGTACGAGCAGTACTTC
size: NA; D: TRBD1; V: TRBV18; J: TRBJ1-2; CDR3: CASSDRDRVGYGYTF; DNA: TGTGCCAGCTCAGACCGGGACAGGGTCGGCTATGGCTACACCTTC
size: NA; D: NA; V: TRBV11-2; J: TRBJ1-4; CDR3: CASSSATNEKLFF; DNA: TGTGCCAGCAGCTCGGCGACTAATGAAAAACTGTTTTTT
size: few; D: TRBD1; V: TRBV14; J: TRBJ1-2; CDR3: CASSRNRGDGYGYTF; DNA: TGTGCCAGCAGCCGTAACAGGGGCGACGGGTATGGCTACACCTTC
size: NA; D: NA; V: TRBV10-2; J: TRBJ1-1; CDR3: CASTGSFNTEAFF; DNA: TGCGCCAGCACAGGGAGTTTTAACACTGAAGCTTTCTTT
size: once; D: TRBD2; V: TRBV18; J: TRBJ2-7; CDR3: CASSPNIAGGYEQYF; DNA: TGTGCCAGCTCACCGAACATAGCGGGAGGCTACGAGCAGTACTTC
size: NA; D: NA; V: TRBV18; J: TRBJ1-1; CDR3: CASSPTAGSVTEAFF; DNA: TGTGCCAGCTCACCAACCGCAGGGTCTGTTACTGAAGCTTTCTTT
size: NA; D: NA; V: TRBV2; J: TRBJ2-2; CDR3: CASSGQWVSTGELFF; DNA: TGTGCCAGCAGCGGACAGTGGGTCTCCACCGGGGAGCTGTTTTTT
size: NA; D: NA; V: TRBV28; J: TRBJ1-2; CDR3: CASSPNIGKTNYGYTF; DNA: TGTGCCAGCAGTCCCAATATCGGGAAAACTAACTATGGCTACACCTTC
size: NA; D: NA; V: TRBV28; J: TRBJ1-6; CDR3: CASSLGVSDYSPLHF; DNA: TGTGCCAGCAGTTTAGGGGTTTCGGACTATTCACCCCTCCACTTT